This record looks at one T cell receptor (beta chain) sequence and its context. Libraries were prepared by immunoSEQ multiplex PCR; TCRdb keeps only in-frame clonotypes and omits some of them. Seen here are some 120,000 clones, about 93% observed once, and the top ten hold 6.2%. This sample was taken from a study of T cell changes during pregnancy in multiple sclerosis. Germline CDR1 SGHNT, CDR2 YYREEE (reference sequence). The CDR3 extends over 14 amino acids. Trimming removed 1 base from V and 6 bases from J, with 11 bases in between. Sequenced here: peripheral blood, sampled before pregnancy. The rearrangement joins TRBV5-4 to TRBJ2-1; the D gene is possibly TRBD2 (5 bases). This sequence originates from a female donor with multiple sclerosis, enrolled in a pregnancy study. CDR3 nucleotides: TGTGCCAGCAGCTTGACTAGGTCGTCCAATGAGCAGTTCTTC. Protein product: CASSLTRSSNEQFF. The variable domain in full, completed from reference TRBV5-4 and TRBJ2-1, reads ETGVTQSPTHLIKTRGQQVTLRCSSQSGHNTVSWYQQALGQGPQFIFQYYREEENGRGNFPPRFSGLQFPNYSSELNVNALELDDSALYLCASSLTRSSNEQFFGPGTRLTVL.